This T cell receptor (beta chain) was identified in a study of blood T cell repertoires in COVID-19. Seattle patient enrollment occurred during active infection, with longitudinal follow-up thereafter. Authors' processing steps: The assay estimated nucleated cells by amplifying reference gene primers. Sequencing used immunoSEQ multiplex PCR; TCRdb keeps in-frame clones, though not all of them. V and J calls and clone size are copied from that table; D and trimming were computed from the DNA. The data hold 150,000 or so clones, with 75% to 85% observed a single time. The origin of this receptor is a woman in her 70s with COVID-19, enrolled during active disease. The sequencing sample was made of peripheral blood.

The DNA for the CDR3 is TGCGCCAGCAGCGTGGAGCCTACAGGGGTGTACGAGCAGTACTTC. This gives the protein CASSVEPTGVYEQYF. The chain combines TRBV5-1 with TRBJ2-7; 7 positions match TRBD1. V lost 4 bases to trimming and J lost 4 bases; unmatched junction nucleotides: 11. Germline-derived CDR1 and CDR2 are SGHRS and YFSETQ. The CDR3 runs 15 residues.